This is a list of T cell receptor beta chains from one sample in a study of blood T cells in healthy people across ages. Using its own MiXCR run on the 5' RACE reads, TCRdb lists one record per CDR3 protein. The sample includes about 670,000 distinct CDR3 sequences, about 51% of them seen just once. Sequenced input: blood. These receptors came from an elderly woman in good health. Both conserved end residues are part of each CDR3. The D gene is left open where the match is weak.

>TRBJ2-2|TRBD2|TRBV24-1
CATSDASGTLDTGELFF
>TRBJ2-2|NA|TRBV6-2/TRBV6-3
CASSYPITTGELFF
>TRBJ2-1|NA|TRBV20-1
CSAPITRDSYNEQFF
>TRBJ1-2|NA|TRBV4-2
CASSQDQLGVYGYTF
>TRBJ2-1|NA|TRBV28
CASKGHEQFF
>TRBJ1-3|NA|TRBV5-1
CASSRGTAAGNTIYF
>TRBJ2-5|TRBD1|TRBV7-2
CASSLVNLGGEETQYF
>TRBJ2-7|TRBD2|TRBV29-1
CSVVLSGRGSYEQYF
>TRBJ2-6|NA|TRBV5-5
CASSLSSRLGANVLTF
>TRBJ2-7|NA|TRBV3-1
CASSQYRPGFARLYEQYF
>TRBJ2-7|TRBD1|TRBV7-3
CASSSPDRGFYEQYF
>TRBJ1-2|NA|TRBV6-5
CASRSSGSGKIGYGYTF
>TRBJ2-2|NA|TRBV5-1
CASSGHTDTTGELFF
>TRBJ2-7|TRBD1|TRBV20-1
CSAHRGVSYEQYF
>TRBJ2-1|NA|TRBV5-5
CASSPQKVFSSYNEQFF
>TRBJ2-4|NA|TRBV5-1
CASSLTLLARNIQYF
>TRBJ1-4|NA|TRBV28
CASSVYRLGELFF